This T cell receptor (beta chain) was identified during a study of T cells expressing NK-cell markers. In the study overall: Sorted CD3+CD56-NKG2C+, CD3+CD56+NKG2C+ and CD3+CD56+NKG2C- T cells supplied the TCR beta repertoires. Eight donors were sequenced, of whom seven were HCMV-seropositive, while the remaining one was HCMV-seronegative.

The CDR3 sequence is 17 residues long. Looked up from germline, CDR1 is SGHRS and CDR2 is YFSETQ. On this clonotype itself: Antigen: not known.

Researchers built TCR beta cDNA using 5'RACE template switching with UMIs. TCRdb processed the 5' RACE reads again and assigns one entry to each CDR3 protein, with no DNA. The sample data list about 460,000 distinct CDR3 sequences. Notes on the study in general: NKG2C+ dominant clonotypes from a handful of donors made up about 1.0-7.5% of CD8+ T cells.

The V gene is TRBV5-1, the J gene TRBJ2-2; the D gene TCRdb calls, TRBD2, cannot be checked with no DNA. The TCR sequence derives from a woman in her forties or fifties in good health. The sequencing sample was made of blood T cells: a sorted CD56 or NKG2C T cell subset, CD4+ or CD8+ T cells, or bulk PBMC T cells (not recorded which). CDR3 amino acids: CASSSGLAGVGTGELFF.